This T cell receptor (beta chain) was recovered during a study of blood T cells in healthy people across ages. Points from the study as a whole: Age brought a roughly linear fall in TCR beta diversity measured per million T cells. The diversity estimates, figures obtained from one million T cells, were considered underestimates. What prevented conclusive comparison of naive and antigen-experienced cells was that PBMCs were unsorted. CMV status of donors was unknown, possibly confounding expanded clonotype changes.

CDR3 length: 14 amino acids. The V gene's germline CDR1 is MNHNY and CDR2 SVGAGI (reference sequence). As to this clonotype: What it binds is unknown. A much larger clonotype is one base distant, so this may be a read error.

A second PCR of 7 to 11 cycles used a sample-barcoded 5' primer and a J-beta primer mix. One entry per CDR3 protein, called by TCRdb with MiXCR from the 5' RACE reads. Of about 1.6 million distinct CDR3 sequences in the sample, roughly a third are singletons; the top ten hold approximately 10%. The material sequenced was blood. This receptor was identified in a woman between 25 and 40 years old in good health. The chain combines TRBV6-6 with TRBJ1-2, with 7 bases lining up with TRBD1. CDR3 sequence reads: CAGSYRDSPSGYTF. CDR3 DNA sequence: TGTGCCGGCAGTTACCGGGACAGCCCTTCTGGCTACACCTTC.